Following are 27 T cell receptor beta chains from one sample sequenced in a study of T cell responses to AZD1222 COVID-19 vaccine. Some clones are missing from TCRdb's copy, which holds only in-frame ones; the method was immunoSEQ multiplex PCR. Of over 110,000 clones detected, approximately 94% appear once; the ten largest clones hold roughly 4.9%. This sample comprised peripheral blood, obtained on day 0 of AZD1222 vaccination. These receptors were taken from an adult in good health.

This clone was detected only once. V gene TRBV27 combines with J gene TRBJ2-7; tentatively, D is TRBD2 (7 bases). V was pared by 5 bases and J by 4 bases, with 12 bases between. The CDR3 is 13 amino acids. Germline CDR1 and CDR2: MNHEY and SMNVEV (reference sequence). This CDR3 reads CASSVRGGYEQYF. The CDR3 coding sequence is TGTGCCAGCAGTGTGAGGGGGGGATACGAGCAGTACTTC.

The chain uses TRBV5-1 and TRBJ2-1; D remains unclear. Trimming took 0 bases from V and 2 from J, leaving 12 bases between them. The CDR3 runs to 16 residues. Germline loops: CDR1 SGHRS, CDR2 YFSETQ. The CDR3 region has the DNA TGCGCCAGCAGCTTGGTCGTGGGAACGGCCTACAATGAGCAGTTCTTC. This encodes CASSLVVGTAYNEQFF.

The gene calls are TRBV18 and TRBJ2-2; D is undetermined. The CDR3 totals 15 residues. Trimming stripped 3 bases from V and 5 bases from J, with 13 bases between. Germline values: CDR1 KGHSH, CDR2 LQKENI. The CDR3 bases are TGTGCCAGCTCACCCATGGACCCAAGTACCGGGGAGCTGTTTTTT. It yields the protein CASSPMDPSTGELFF. The full variable domain, with the rest looked up from reference TRBV18 and TRBJ2-2, is NAGVMQNPRHLVRRRGQEARLRCSPMKGHSHVYWYRQLPEEGLKFMVYLQKENIIDESGMPKERFSAEFPKEGPSILRIQQVVRGDSAAYFCASSPMDPSTGELFFGEGSRLTVL.

The V and J genes are TRBV3-1 (or the pseudogene TRBV3-2) and TRBJ2-7; 8 nucleotides match TRBD2. The V segment lost 5 bases and the J segment 0 bases; nucleotides outside the gene matches: 6. CDR1 and CDR2 from the germline V gene are LGHDT and YNNKEL (reference sequence). CDR3 length equals 15 residues. In DNA, the CDR3 is TGTGCCAGCAGCTCCAGAAGCGGGAGCTCCTACGAGCAGTACTTC. It encodes CASSSRSGSSYEQYF.

This chain joins TRBV7-9 and TRBJ1-6, with a weak D call TRBD1 (5 bases). This CDR3 is 17 amino acids long. The germline V gene encodes CDR1 SEHNR and CDR2 FQNEAQ (reference sequence). V gave up 4 bases and J gave up 5 bases, with 18 bases separating them. The DNA of the CDR3 is TGTGCCAGCAGCTCAACTACGGGACGGATAAATAATTCACCCCTCCACTTT. This encodes CASSSTTGRINNSPLHF.

The rearrangement links TRBV5-1 to TRBJ1-2; D perhaps matches TRBD1 (5 bases). The CDR3 totals 15 residues. V was cut by 0 bases and J by 6 bases, with 15 bases left in between. CDR1 is SGHRS, CDR2 YFSETQ, per germline. In nucleotides, the CDR3 is TGCGCCAGCAGCTTGGAAGGGGACGGGGGAAATGGCTACACCTTC. It codes for CASSLEGDGGNGYTF.

J is TRBJ1-6 and V is TRBV19; D remains ambiguous. Germline V gene sequence: CDR1 LNHDA, CDR2 SQIVND (reference sequence). Trimming cost V 10 bases and J 12 bases, with 10 bases left between them. The CDR3 is 10 amino acids. CDR3: CATPGKPLHF. In DNA, the CDR3 is TGTGCCACTCCGGGGAAACCCCTCCACTTT.

This rearrangement joins TRBV5-6 to TRBJ1-3; D call uncertain. CDR1 SGHDT and CDR2 YYEEEE come from the germline V gene. Trimming shortened V by 4 bases and J by 4 bases, and 12 bases separated the two germline ends. The CDR3 spans 14 residues. The CDR3 nucleotides are TGTGCCAGCAGCCCCTTTTTGTTCGGAAACACCATATATTTT. The encoded protein is CASSPFLFGNTIYF.

The rearrangement links TRBV19 to TRBJ1-3, with D hard to call. Germline V gene data show CDR1 as LNHDA and CDR2 as SQIVND (reference sequence). Trimming cost V 6 bases and J 1 base, with 13 bases left between them. This CDR3 contains 15 residues. The CDR3 DNA is TGTGCCAGTAGCCCAGTCACGACTTCTGGAAACACCATATATTTT. Residues: CASSPVTTSGNTIYF. The entire variable domain, with the rest obtained from reference TRBV19 and TRBJ1-3, is as follows: DGGITQSPKYLFRKEGQNVTLSCEQNLNHDAMYWYRQDPGQGLRLIYYSQIVNDFQKGDIAEGYSVSREKKESFPLTVTSAQKNPTAFYLCASSPVTTSGNTIYFGEGSWLTVV.

The chain uses TRBV4-2 and TRBJ2-3; TRBD2 aligns across 10 bases. CDR1 and CDR2 (germline): LGHNA, YNFKEQ. The CDR3 is made up of 16 amino acids. The trim removed 2 bases at V and 4 bases at J, leaving 6 bases unmatched. This CDR3 is CASSQLLAGESDTQYF. The CDR3 nucleotides read TGTGCCAGCAGCCAACTTCTAGCGGGAGAGTCAGATACGCAGTATTTT.

The chain links TRBV29-1 to TRBJ1-2, with 7 bases matching TRBD1. The germline V gene encodes CDR1 SQVTM and CDR2 ANQGSEA. CDR3 length: 15 residues. Unmatched junction bases numbered 9, after V lost 0 bases and J lost 5 bases. CDR3 bases: TGCAGCGTTGAAGACGTGAGGGGGCGTCTTTATGGCTACACCTTC. Translation gives CSVEDVRGRLYGYTF.

V and J are TRBV5-5 and TRBJ1-2, with 9 bases aligning to TRBD1. This CDR3 has 17 residues. Germline assignment: CDR1 SGHKS and CDR2 YYEKEE (reference sequence). V shed 3 bases, J shed 2 bases, and the junction held 11 bases outside the gene matches. CDR3 sequence (DNA): TGTGCCAGCAGCTCCAGCCGGGACAGGGTTAGCAACTATGGCTACACCTTC. Its protein is CASSSSRDRVSNYGYTF.

The chain uses TRBV7-2 and TRBJ2-2; 11 bases map to TRBD2. Germline values: CDR1 SGHTA, CDR2 FQGNSA. CDR3 length: 19 amino acids. Losses at the gene ends were 1 base for V and 6 bases for J; bases not matched to a gene: 13. CDR3 sequence: CASSLDPLAGGATAGELFF. CDR3 nucleotides: TGTGCCAGCAGCTTAGACCCTCTAGCGGGGGGTGCGACGGCCGGGGAGCTGTTTTTT.

The CDR3 sequence: CASSLKGHYGYTF. The CDR3 DNA reads as TGTGCCAGCAGCTTAAAGGGCCACTATGGCTACACCTTC. The gene calls are TRBV7-2 and TRBJ1-2; D not certain. Trimming removed 2 bases from V and 3 bases from J, with 7 bases in between. The V gene's germline CDR1 is SGHTA and CDR2 FQGNSA. The CDR3 totals 13 residues.

This rearrangement joins TRBV7-8 to TRBJ2-1; D is unclear. V lost 1 base and J lost 5, with 3 bases in between. The germline CDR1 and CDR2 sequences are SGHVS and FQNEAQ. The CDR3 is made up of 12 amino acids. The CDR3 bases are TGTGCCAGCAGCTTAGGAGACAATGAGCAGTTCTTC. Protein: CASSLGDNEQFF.

The V call is TRBV30, the J call TRBJ1-2; the D gene is possibly TRBD1 (5 bases). Trimming took off 1 base at V and 4 bases at J, with 7 bases between the two ends. Looked up from germline, CDR1 is GTSNPN and CDR2 is SVGIG (reference sequence). This CDR3 comprises 12 residues. CDR3 region: CAWSGGSYGYTF. The CDR3 nucleotides are TGTGCCTGGAGTGGGGGGAGCTATGGCTACACCTTC.

This chain joins TRBV7-9 and TRBJ2-5; no reliable D call. The CDR3 consists of 15 residues. Germline CDR1 reads SEHNR; CDR2 reads FQNEAQ (reference sequence). V lost 7 bases and J lost 5, with 20 bases in between. CDR3 bases: TGTGCCAGCACTCAAATGAGGTCGTTGTCGGAGACCCAGTACTTC. This sequence encodes CASTQMRSLSETQYF.

The genes are TRBV14 and TRBJ1-2; maybe TRBD1 (5 bases). This CDR3 contains 15 residues. Germline values: CDR1 SGHDN, CDR2 FVKESK. Deletions cut 4 bases from V and 8 bases from J, with 20 bases between. The CDR3 DNA follows: TGTGCCAGCAGCCCGGTTTGGGGCGACGACCGAGGCTACACCTTC. Translated: CASSPVWGDDRGYTF.

The rearrangement links TRBV28 to TRBJ2-3, with D perhaps matching TRBD2 (6 bases). This CDR3 is 15 amino acids long. The germline CDR1 and CDR2 sequences are MDHEN and SYDVKM. Trimming stripped 6 bases from V and 1 base from J, with 14 bases between. The CDR3 DNA follows: TGTGCCAGCAGATCGGGGGAAATCGGCACAGATACGCAGTATTTT. Translating it yields CASRSGEIGTDTQYF. The whole variable domain, filled in from reference TRBV28 and TRBJ2-3, reads DVKVTQSSRYLVKRTGEKVFLECVQDMDHENMFWYRQDPGLGLRLIYFSYDVKMKEKGDIPEGYSVSREKKERFSLILESASTNQTSMYLCASRSGEIGTDTQYFGPGTRLTVL.

The chain links TRBV18 to TRBJ2-7, with 13 bases identical to TRBD2. Looked up from germline, CDR1 is KGHSH and CDR2 is LQKENI. V trimming: 0 bases; J trimming: 4 bases; junction bases outside the gene matches: 0. The length of the CDR3 is 15 residues. The CDR3 is CASSPPTSGGYEQYF. The CDR3 DNA reads as TGTGCCAGCTCACCACCGACTAGCGGGGGGTACGAGCAGTACTTC. The variable domain in full, with the rest retrieved from reference TRBV18 and TRBJ2-7, is NAGVMQNPRHLVRRRGQEARLRCSPMKGHSHVYWYRQLPEEGLKFMVYLQKENIIDESGMPKERFSAEFPKEGPSILRIQQVVRGDSAAYFCASSPPTSGGYEQYFGPGTRLTVT.

This clone was recorded a few times. The rearrangement uses TRBV9 and TRBJ2-7; the D gene is possibly TRBD2 (5 bases). Germline loops: CDR1 SGDLS, CDR2 YYNGEE. Trimming removed 0 bases from V and 1 base from J, with 8 bases in between. The CDR3 runs to 14 residues. CDR3 loop: CASSVETGSYEQYF. Here the CDR3 DNA reads TGTGCCAGCAGCGTAGAGACGGGGTCCTACGAGCAGTACTTC.

The J gene is TRBJ2-5, the V gene TRBV6-5, with D possibly TRBD2 on 5 matching bases. The V end was cut by 6 bases, the J end by 5 bases, with 13 bases between. CDR1 and CDR2 from the germline V gene are MNHEY and SVGAGI. The CDR3 totals 13 residues. CDR3 in amino acids: CASRVAGSETQYF. The CDR3 DNA is TGTGCCAGCAGGGTGGCGGGTAGCGAGACCCAGTACTTC.

The V call is TRBV6-5, the J call TRBJ1-2; no clear D gene. This CDR3 is built from 14 residues. Looked up from germline, CDR1 is MNHEY and CDR2 is SVGAGI. With 0 bases removed from V and 5 bases from J, the gap between germline ends came to 10 bases. The CDR3: CASSYSPSTYGYTF. The CDR3 DNA reads as TGTGCCAGCAGTTACTCTCCTAGCACATATGGCTACACCTTC.

The rearrangement joins TRBV5-1 to TRBJ2-4; D unclear. This CDR3 has 15 residues. From germline, CDR1 is SGHRS and CDR2 YFSETQ. V lost 0 bases and J 1 base, leaving 8 bases between the germline ends. CDR3 in DNA: TGCGCCAGCAGCTTGGACAGAGCGGCCAAAAACATTCAGTACTTC. Translating it yields CASSLDRAAKNIQYF.

The CDR3 reads CAISESIPGTYEQYF. The CDR3 nucleotides are TGTGCCATCAGTGAGTCGATTCCGGGAACCTACGAGCAGTACTTC. V usage is TRBV10-3 and J usage is TRBJ2-7; a possible D gene is TRBD2 (5 bases). CDR1 is ENHRY and CDR2 is SYGVKD in the germline V gene. The CDR3 length is 15 residues. V was pared by 0 bases and J by 2 bases, with 11 bases between.

The rearrangement links TRBV6-5 to TRBJ1-2; D perhaps matches TRBD1 (5 bases). Germline V gene data show CDR1 as MNHEY and CDR2 as SVGAGI. The CDR3 contains 15 residues. V was trimmed by 10 bases and J by 0 bases, leaving 18 bases between them. The CDR3 sequence: CATRAGRNANYGYTF. The CDR3 DNA follows: TGTGCCACCCGCGCGGGGCGCAATGCTAACTATGGCTACACCTTC.

The J gene is TRBJ1-1, the V gene TRBV11-2; D possibly corresponds to TRBD1 (5 bases). Germline V CDR1 and CDR2: SGHAT, FQNNGV. CDR3 length: 14 residues. Trimming shortened V by 5 bases and J by 4 bases, and 14 bases separated the two germline ends. Here the CDR3 DNA reads TGTGCCAGCAGCCCAACAGGACCCGGCACTGAAGCTTTCTTT. Translating gives CASSPTGPGTEAFF.